A single TCR beta chain is shown here with its context. TCRdb keeps only in-frame clones here, not all; method: immunoSEQ multiplex PCR. The data show roughly 330,000 clones, about 90% seen once. These data originate in a study of Ad26.COV2.S vaccination and SARS-CoV-2 variants. Study-wide background: Intramuscular Ad26.COV2.S at 5x10^10 or 1x10^11 viral particles.

Treatment of the sample: some 20 received Ad26.COV2.S at low or high dose, single or two shots; roughly 5 received placebo; per-sample allocation not given. Sampling happened 63 days after the first vaccine or placebo injection. Germline values: CDR1 KGHSH, CDR2 LQKENI. This CDR3 has 13 residues. V was trimmed by 6 bases and J by 6 bases, leaving 14 bases between them. The TCR comes from a person between 18 and 60 years old who received the Ad26.COV2.S COVID-19 vaccine or a placebo. V and J are TRBV18 and TRBJ1-1; tentatively, D is TRBD1 (6 bases). The source material was peripheral blood, sampled in a trial of Ad26.COV2.S vaccine versus placebo. The CDR3 DNA reads as TGTGCCAGCTCCCTACAGGGCCAGGCTGAAGCTTTCTTT. Protein product: CASSLQGQAEAFF.